The clone carrying this T cell receptor beta chain was seen a few times. Its antigen is unknown. The data belong to a study of response to subunit inactivated influenza vaccine. Study results and caveats: Each seasonal flu vaccination may recruit only limited new T cells, authors suggested.

TCRdb passed the RT-PCR reads through MiXCR, listing each CDR3 protein once. The sample contains about 800,000 distinct CDR3 sequences, 21% of which appear only once. Germline V gene sequence: CDR1 LNHDA, CDR2 SQIVND (reference sequence). The CDR3 consists of 15 residues. Trimming removed 3 bases at V and 6 bases at J, with 14 bases between. The sequence derives from a man aged 45 to 65 who received an inactivated influenza vaccine. The rearrangement joins TRBV19 to TRBJ2-2, with D perhaps TRBD1 (6 bases). Sequenced material: PBMCs from blood, taken less than 6 days after vaccination. The CDR3 spells CASSIGGQRAGELFF. In DNA, the CDR3 is TGTGCCAGTAGTATCGGAGGACAGAGAGCCGGGGAGCTGTTTTTT.